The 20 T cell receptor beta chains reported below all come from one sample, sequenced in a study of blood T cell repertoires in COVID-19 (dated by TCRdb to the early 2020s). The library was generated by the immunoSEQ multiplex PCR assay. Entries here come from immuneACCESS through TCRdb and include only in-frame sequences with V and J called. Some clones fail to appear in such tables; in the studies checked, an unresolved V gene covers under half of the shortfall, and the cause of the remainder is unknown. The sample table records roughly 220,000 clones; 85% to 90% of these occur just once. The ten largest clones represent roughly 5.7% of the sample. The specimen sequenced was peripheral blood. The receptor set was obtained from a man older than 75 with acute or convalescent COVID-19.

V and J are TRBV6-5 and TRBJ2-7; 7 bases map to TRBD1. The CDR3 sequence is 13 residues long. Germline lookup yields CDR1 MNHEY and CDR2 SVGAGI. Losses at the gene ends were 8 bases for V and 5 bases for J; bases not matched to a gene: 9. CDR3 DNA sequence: TGTGCCAGCGGCAGCAGGGGGATCGACGAGCAGTACGTC. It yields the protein CASGSRGIDEQYV.

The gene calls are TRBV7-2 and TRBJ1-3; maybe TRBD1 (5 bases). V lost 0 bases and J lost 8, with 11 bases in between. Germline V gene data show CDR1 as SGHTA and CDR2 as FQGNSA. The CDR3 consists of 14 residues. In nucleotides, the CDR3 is TGTGCCAGCAGCTTAGCGCAGGGACTAGACACCATATATTTT. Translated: CASSLAQGLDTIYF.

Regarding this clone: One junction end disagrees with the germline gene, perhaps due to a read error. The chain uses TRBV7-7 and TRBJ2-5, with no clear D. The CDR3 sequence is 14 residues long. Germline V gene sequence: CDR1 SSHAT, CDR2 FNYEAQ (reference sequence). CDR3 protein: CASSFLGDQETQYF. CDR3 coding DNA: TGTGCTAGCAGCTTCCTCGGTGACCAAGAGACCCAGTACTTC. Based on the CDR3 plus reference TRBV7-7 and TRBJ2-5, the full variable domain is GAGVSQSPRYKVTKRGQDVTLRCDPISSHATLYWYQQALGQGPEFLTYFNYEAQPDKSGLPSDRFSAERPEGSISTLTIQRTEQRDSAMYRCASSFLGDQETQYFGPGTRLLVL.

The DNA of the CDR3 is TGCGCCAGCAGCCAAGATTTTGGTCCCGGGGTAGCGGGAAATACGCAGTATTTT. This codes for CASSQDFGPGVAGNTQYF. J is TRBJ2-3 and V is TRBV4-3; 8 nucleotides match TRBD2. The CDR3 runs to 18 residues. Trimming took 0 bases from V and 7 from J; bases not matched to a gene: 15. Germline V gene sequence: CDR1 LGHNA, CDR2 YSLEER.

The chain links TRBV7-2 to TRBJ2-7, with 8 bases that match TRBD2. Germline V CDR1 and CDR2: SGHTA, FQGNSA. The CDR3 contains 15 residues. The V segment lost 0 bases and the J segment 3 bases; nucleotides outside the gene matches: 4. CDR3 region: CASSLALAAYYEQYF. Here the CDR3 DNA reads TGTGCCAGCAGCTTAGCACTAGCGGCCTACTACGAGCAGTACTTC. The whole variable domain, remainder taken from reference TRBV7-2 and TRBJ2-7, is GAGVSQSPSNKVTEKGKDVELRCDPISGHTALYWYRQSLGQGLEFLIYFQGNSAPDKSGLPSDRFSAERTGGSVSTLTIQRTQQEDSAVYLCASSLALAAYYEQYFGPGTRLTVT.

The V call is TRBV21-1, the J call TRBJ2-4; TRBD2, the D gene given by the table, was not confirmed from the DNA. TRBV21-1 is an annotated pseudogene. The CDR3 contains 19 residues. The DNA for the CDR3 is TGTGCCAGCAGCACTTCTAAGGGACTAGCGGAAATAGCCAAAAACATTCAGTACTTC. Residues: CASSTSKGLAEIAKNIQYF.

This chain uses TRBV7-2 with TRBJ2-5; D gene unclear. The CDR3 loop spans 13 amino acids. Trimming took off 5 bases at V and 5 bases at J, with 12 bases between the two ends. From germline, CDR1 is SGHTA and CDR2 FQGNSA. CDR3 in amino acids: CASSRRFGETQYF. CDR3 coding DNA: TGTGCCAGCAGCCGTAGATTCGGGGAGACCCAGTACTTC.

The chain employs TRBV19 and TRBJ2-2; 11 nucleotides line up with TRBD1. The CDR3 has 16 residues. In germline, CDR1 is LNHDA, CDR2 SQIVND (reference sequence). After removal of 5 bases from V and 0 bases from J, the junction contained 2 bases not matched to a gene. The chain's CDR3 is CASSGDRGSNTGELFF. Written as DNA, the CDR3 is TGTGCCAGTAGTGGGGACAGGGGGTCGAACACCGGGGAGCTGTTTTTT.

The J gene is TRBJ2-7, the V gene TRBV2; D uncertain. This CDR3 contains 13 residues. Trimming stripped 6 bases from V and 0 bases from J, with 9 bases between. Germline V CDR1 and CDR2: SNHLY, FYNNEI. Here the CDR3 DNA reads TGTGCCAGCAGGATTTACAGCTCCTACGAGCAGTACGTC. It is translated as CASRIYSSYEQYV.

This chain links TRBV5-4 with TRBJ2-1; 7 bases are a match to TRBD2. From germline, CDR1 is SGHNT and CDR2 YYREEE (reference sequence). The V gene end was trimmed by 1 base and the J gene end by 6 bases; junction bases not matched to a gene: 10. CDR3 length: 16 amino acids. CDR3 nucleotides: TGTGCCAGCAGCTTGCCCCTTCGCGGGAGAGGCAATGAGCAGTTCTTC. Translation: CASSLPLRGRGNEQFF.

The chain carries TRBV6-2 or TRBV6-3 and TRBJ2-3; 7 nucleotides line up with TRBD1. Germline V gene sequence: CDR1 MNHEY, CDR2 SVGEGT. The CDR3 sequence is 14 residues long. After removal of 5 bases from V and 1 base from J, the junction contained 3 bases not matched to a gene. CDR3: CASSRGHRTDTQYF. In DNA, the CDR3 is TGTGCCAGCAGTAGGGGGCACCGCACAGATACGCAGTATTTT.

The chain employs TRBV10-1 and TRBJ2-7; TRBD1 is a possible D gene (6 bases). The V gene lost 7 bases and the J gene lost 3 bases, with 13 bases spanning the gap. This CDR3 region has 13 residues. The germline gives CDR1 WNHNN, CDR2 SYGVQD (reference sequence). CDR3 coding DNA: TGCGCCAGCACCGCAGGGACACTCTACGAGCAGTACGTC. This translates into CASTAGTLYEQYV.

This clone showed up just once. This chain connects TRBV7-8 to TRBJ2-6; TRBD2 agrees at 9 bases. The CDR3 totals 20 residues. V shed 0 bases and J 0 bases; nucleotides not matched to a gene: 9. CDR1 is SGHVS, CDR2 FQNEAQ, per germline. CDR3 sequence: CASSLASLAGKISGANVLTF. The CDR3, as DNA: TGTGCCAGCAGCTTAGCTAGTCTAGCGGGAAAAATCTCTGGGGCCAACGTCCTGACTTTC.

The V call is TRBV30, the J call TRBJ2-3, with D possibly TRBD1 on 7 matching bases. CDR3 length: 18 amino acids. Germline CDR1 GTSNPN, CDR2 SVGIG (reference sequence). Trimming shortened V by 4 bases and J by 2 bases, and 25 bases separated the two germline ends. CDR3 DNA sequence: TGTGCCTGGACGGGCAGGGGGTATGGCGGGAAAATCACAGATACGCAGTATTTT. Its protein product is CAWTGRGYGGKITDTQYF.

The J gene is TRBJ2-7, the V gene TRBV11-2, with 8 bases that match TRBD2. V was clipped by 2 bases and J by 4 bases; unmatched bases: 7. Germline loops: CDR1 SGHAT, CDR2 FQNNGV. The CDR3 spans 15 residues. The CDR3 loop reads CASSLSSGSWYEQYV. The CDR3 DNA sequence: TGTGCCAGCAGCTTATCGAGCGGGAGTTGGTACGAGCAGTACGTC.

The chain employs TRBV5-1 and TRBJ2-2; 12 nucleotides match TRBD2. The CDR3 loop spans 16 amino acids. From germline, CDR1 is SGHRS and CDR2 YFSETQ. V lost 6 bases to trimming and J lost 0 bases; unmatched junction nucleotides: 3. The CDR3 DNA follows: TGCGCCAGCACACGGACTAGCGGGACGAACACCGGGGAGCTGTTTTTT. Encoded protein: CASTRTSGTNTGELFF.

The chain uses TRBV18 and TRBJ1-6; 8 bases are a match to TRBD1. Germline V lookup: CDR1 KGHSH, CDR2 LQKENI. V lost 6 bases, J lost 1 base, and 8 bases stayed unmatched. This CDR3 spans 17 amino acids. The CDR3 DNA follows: TGTGCCAGCTCCCGTTTGGACAGGGAGTCCTATAATTCACCCCTCCACTTT. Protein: CASSRLDRESYNSPLHF.

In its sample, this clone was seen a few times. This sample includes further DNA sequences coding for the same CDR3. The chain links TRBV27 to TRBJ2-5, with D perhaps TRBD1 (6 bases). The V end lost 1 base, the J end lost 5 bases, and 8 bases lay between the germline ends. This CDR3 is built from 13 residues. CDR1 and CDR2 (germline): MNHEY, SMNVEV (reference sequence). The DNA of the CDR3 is TGTGCCAGCAGTTTATTCAGGGGCGAGACCCAGTACTTC. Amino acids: CASSLFRGETQYF.

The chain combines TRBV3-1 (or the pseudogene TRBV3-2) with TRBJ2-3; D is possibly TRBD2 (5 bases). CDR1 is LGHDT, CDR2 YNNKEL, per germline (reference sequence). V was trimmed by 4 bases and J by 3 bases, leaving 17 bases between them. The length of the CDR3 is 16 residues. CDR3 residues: CASSLRGSRGTDTQYF. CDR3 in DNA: TGTGCCAGCAGCCTCCGCGGGTCCCGAGGGACAGATACGCAGTATTTT.

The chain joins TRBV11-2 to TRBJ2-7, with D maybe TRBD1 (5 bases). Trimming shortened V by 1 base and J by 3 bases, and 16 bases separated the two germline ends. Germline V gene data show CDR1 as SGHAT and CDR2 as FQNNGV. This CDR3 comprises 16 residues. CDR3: CASSLGGWGGNYEQYF. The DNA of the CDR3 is TGTGCCAGCAGCTTAGGAGGTTGGGGCGGAAACTACGAGCAGTACTTC.